This TCR beta chain was sequenced in a study of blood T cell repertoires in COVID-19. Study as a whole: Spain, Italy and the United States supplied samples that represented acute and convalescent COVID-19.

Produced via immunoSEQ multiplex PCR; TCRdb's table is partial and in-frame only. The data contain more than 70,000 clones, approximately 80% of them singletons. V gave up 0 bases and J gave up 4 bases; unmatched junction bases: 6. The CDR3 consists of 16 residues. Germline V gene data show CDR1 as SGHRS and CDR2 as YFSETQ. The source material was peripheral blood. The clonotype comes from a woman of 80 years or more with active or convalescent COVID-19. The gene calls are TRBV5-1 and TRBJ2-1, with 8 nucleotides matching TRBD2. CDR3 sequence (DNA): TGCGCCAGCAGCTTGGGACTAGCGACTCAGTACAATGAGCAGTTCTTC. Residues: CASSLGLATQYNEQFF.